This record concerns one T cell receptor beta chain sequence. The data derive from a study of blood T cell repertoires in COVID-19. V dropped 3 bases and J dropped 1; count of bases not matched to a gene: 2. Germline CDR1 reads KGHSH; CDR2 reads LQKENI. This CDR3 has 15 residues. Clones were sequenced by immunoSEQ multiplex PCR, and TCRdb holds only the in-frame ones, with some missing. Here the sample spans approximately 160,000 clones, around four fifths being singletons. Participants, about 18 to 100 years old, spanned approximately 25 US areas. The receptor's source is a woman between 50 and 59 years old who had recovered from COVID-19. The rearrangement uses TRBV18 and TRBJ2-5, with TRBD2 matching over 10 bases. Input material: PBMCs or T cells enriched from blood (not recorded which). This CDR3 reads CASSPSSGGQETQYF. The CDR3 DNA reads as TGTGCCAGCTCACCTTCTAGCGGGGGCCAAGAGACCCAGTACTTC.